The 25 T cell receptor beta chains below all came from one sample that was sequenced in a study of T-cell memory formation after mild COVID-19. One entry per CDR3 protein, called by TCRdb with MiXCR from the 5' RACE reads. Here the sample spans 40,000 to 55,000 distinct CDR3 sequences, more than 10% being singletons. The sample was PBMCs or a T cell subset sorted from them (not recorded which). All receptors derive from a young man who had mild COVID-19 (a few samples of this study predate the infection). Cell type and time point are not known.

The genes are TRBV20-1 and TRBJ1-2; 8 positions agree with TRBD1. Trimming cost V 6 bases and J 2 bases; bases outside gene matches: 8. This CDR3 has 14 amino acids. CDR1 is DFQATT, CDR2 SNEGSKA, per germline (reference sequence). Here the CDR3 DNA reads TGCAGTGCGGGTGACTGGACAGGGAACTATGGCTACACCTTC. Translated, it gives CSAGDWTGNYGYTF.

In this sample, this clonotype turned up a few times. The chain combines TRBV2 with TRBJ2-7, with D uncertain. The CDR3 spans 13 residues. The germline V gene has CDR1 SNHLY and CDR2 FYNNEI. The V end was cut by 4 bases, the J end by 2 bases, with 9 bases between. For the CDR3, the DNA is TGTGCCAGCAGTGTGTCCCCGGCCTACGAGCAGTACTTC. Translating it yields CASSVSPAYEQYF. The whole variable domain, remainder taken from reference TRBV2 and TRBJ2-7, is EPEVTQTPSHQVTQMGQEVILRCVPISNHLYFYWYRQILGQKVEFLVSFYNNEISEKSEIFDDQFSVERPDGSNFTLKIRSTKLEDSAMYFCASSVSPAYEQYFGPGTRLTVT.

There are a few counts of this clonotype. This sequence joins TRBV18 and TRBJ2-5; possibly TRBD2 for D (6 bases). Deletions cut 1 base from V and 9 bases from J, with 9 bases between. The germline V gene encodes CDR1 KGHSH and CDR2 LQKENI. The CDR3 is 12 residues long. The DNA of the CDR3 is TGTGCCAGCTCACCACATAGGAGGGCCCAGTACTTC. It translates to CASSPHRRAQYF. Full variable domain (remainder filled in from reference TRBV18 and TRBJ2-5): NAGVMQNPRHLVRRRGQEARLRCSPMKGHSHVYWYRQLPEEGLKFMVYLQKENIIDESGMPKERFSAEFPKEGPSILRIQQVVRGDSAAYFCASSPHRRAQYFGPGTRLLVL.

The sample holds a few counts of this clonotype. The V gene is TRBV7-3, the J gene TRBJ2-7; TRBD1 agrees at 7 bases. V trimming: 5 bases; J trimming: 6 bases; junction bases outside the gene matches: 13. CDR1 is SGHTA, CDR2 FQGTGA, per germline. This CDR3 contains 15 residues. Here the CDR3 reads CASSRHYRGAPEQYV. The CDR3, as DNA: TGTGCCAGCAGCCGCCACTACAGGGGTGCCCCCGAGCAGTACGTC.

This clonotype came up a few times. The DNA of the CDR3 is TGTGCCACAAGAGACCGGGACACCCCCGGTACGTGGTATTTT. It is translated as CATRDRDTPGTWYF. V is TRBV10-3 and J is TRBJ2-3; TRBD1 is a possible D gene (6 bases). In germline, CDR1 is ENHRY, CDR2 SYGVKD. The CDR3 totals 14 residues. V was shortened by 10 bases and J by 14 bases, with 28 bases between the two germline ends.

The rearrangement links TRBV6-6 to TRBJ1-1; D may be TRBD1 (6 bases). Germline V gene sequence: CDR1 MNHNY, CDR2 SVGAGI (reference sequence). This CDR3 region has 14 residues. Deletions cut 6 bases from V and 4 bases from J, with 15 bases between. The CDR3 here is CASSPQQGSTEAFF. The CDR3 DNA follows: TGTGCCAGCAGCCCACAACAGGGAAGCACTGAAGCTTTCTTT.

The chain combines TRBV7-2 with TRBJ2-7; 8 nucleotides agree with TRBD2. Germline values: CDR1 SGHTA, CDR2 FQGNSA. J gave up 4 bases and V 1 base, and 6 bases lay outside the gene matches. The CDR3 contains 15 residues. The CDR3 protein is CASSLDGGARYEQYV. The CDR3 bases are TGTGCCAGCAGCTTAGACGGGGGGGCCCGGTACGAGCAGTACGTC.

The chain is built from TRBV12-3 or TRBV12-4 and TRBJ2-2; perhaps TRBD2 as D (6 bases). This CDR3 is 15 amino acids long. Trimming cost V 3 bases and J 2 bases, with 10 bases left between them. The CDR3 DNA reads TGTGCCAGCAGTTTCCGCGGGGAAAACACCGGGGAGCTGTTTTTT. It specifies CASSFRGENTGELFF.

This clonotype was seen at least ten times. The CDR3 loop is CASSQDWRETQYF. Written as DNA, the CDR3 is TGCGCCAGCAGCCAAGATTGGCGGGAGACCCAGTACTTC. The rearrangement links TRBV4-3 to TRBJ2-5; no reliable D call. The CDR3 has 13 residues. Trimming stripped 0 bases from V and 5 bases from J, with 7 bases between. Germline V gene data show CDR1 as LGHNA and CDR2 as YSLEER.

The sample holds a few counts of this clonotype. The chain carries TRBV7-8 and TRBJ2-7; possibly TRBD2 for D (6 bases). The CDR3 runs 14 residues. V lost 1 base and J 2 bases, leaving 9 bases between the germline ends. CDR1 is SGHVS, CDR2 FQNEAQ, per germline. The DNA of the CDR3 is TGTGCCAGCAGCTTAGTTACGGGGGCCTACGAGCAGTACGTC. This codes for CASSLVTGAYEQYV.

This clonotype rates as medium-sized. V and J are TRBV12-3 or TRBV12-4 and TRBJ1-5, with 11 positions matching TRBD1. CDR3 length equals 16 residues. V shed 5 bases, J shed 3 bases, and the junction held 6 bases outside the gene matches. The CDR3 sequence is CASSQGQGVLNQPQHF. Here the CDR3 DNA reads TGTGCCAGCAGTCAGGGACAGGGGGTCCTCAATCAGCCCCAGCATTTT.

The chain is built from TRBV5-1 and TRBJ1-5; D is uncertain. The germline V gene has CDR1 SGHRS and CDR2 YFSETQ. V was clipped by 0 bases and J by 3 bases, with 10 bases between them. This CDR3 has 15 residues. The CDR3 region has the DNA TGCGCCAGCAGCTTGGGGGGAGTTCACAATCAGCCCCAGCATTTT. It encodes CASSLGGVHNQPQHF.

The chain couples TRBV7-9 to TRBJ1-2; TRBD1 might be the D (6 bases). Trimming stripped 3 bases from V and 4 bases from J, with 12 bases between. Germline lookup yields CDR1 SEHNR and CDR2 FQNEAQ (reference sequence). The CDR3 is 14 amino acids. The CDR3 sequence is CASSFGGPLYGYTF. CDR3 sequence (DNA): TGTGCCAGCAGCTTCGGGGGCCCACTCTATGGCTACACCTTC.

The rearrangement joins TRBV7-2 to TRBJ1-5; perhaps TRBD1 as D (6 bases). Germline-derived CDR1 and CDR2 are SGHTA and FQGNSA. The CDR3 totals 13 residues. V was pared by 5 bases and J by 5 bases, with 10 bases between. CDR3 amino acids: CASSENRDQPQHF. The CDR3 nucleotides read TGTGCCAGCAGCGAAAACAGGGATCAGCCCCAGCATTTT.

This clonotype has only a few counts. The J gene is TRBJ2-3, the V gene TRBV4-3; 10 nucleotides align to TRBD2. Per the germline V gene, CDR1 is LGHNA and CDR2 is YSLEER. This CDR3 spans 17 amino acids. J lost 0 bases, V lost 0 bases, and 3 bases had no gene match. Here the CDR3 DNA reads TGCGCCAGCAGCCAAGATCCACTAGCGGGGAGCACAGATACGCAGTATTTT. Amino acids: CASSQDPLAGSTDTQYF.

This clonotype was observed a few times. V usage is TRBV29-1 and J usage is TRBJ1-3, with D unclear. The CDR3 extends over 14 amino acids. The germline V gene has CDR1 SQVTM and CDR2 ANQGSEA. V dropped 4 bases and J dropped 4 bases, with 14 bases sitting between them. The CDR3 protein is CSVVKESDGNTIYF. CDR3 DNA sequence: TGCAGCGTTGTAAAGGAGTCGGACGGAAACACCATATATTTT.

In this sample, this clonotype turned up many times. This rearrangement joins TRBV5-1 to TRBJ2-3; no reliable D call. CDR3 length: 13 amino acids. The V and J ends lost 0 bases and 6 bases respectively, with 8 bases between them. Germline values: CDR1 SGHRS, CDR2 YFSETQ. CDR3 bases: TGCGCCAGCAGCTTGGGGGCCCGCGATACGCAGTATTTT. Its translation: CASSLGARDTQYF.

There are many counts of this clonotype. V is TRBV4-3 and J is TRBJ2-3; D may be TRBD2 (6 bases). CDR1 LGHNA and CDR2 YSLEER come from the germline V gene. The CDR3 spans 17 residues. V was shortened by 3 bases and J by 5 bases, with 21 bases between the two germline ends. CDR3 sequence: CASSQGRDRRRGDTQYF. The DNA of the CDR3 is TGCGCCAGCAGCCAGGGTAGGGACCGTCGGAGGGGAGATACGCAGTATTTT.

This chain links TRBV3-1 with TRBJ1-2; no firm D call. Looked up from germline, CDR1 is LGHDT and CDR2 is YNNKEL (reference sequence). This CDR3 has 14 residues. V lost 1 base to trimming and J lost 3 bases, with 9 bases between them. CDR3: CASSQVGGDYGYTF. Here the CDR3 DNA reads TGTGCCAGCAGCCAAGTCGGAGGAGACTATGGCTACACCTTC.

This clonotype was observed at least ten times. The V and J genes are TRBV5-5 and TRBJ1-2; the D is unclear. Trimming took 6 bases from V and 1 from J, leaving 7 bases between them. CDR1 is SGHKS, CDR2 YYEKEE, per germline (reference sequence). This CDR3 contains 12 residues. Written as DNA, the CDR3 is TGTGCCAGCACCGCGAGTAACTATGGCTACACCTTC. Its translation is CASTASNYGYTF.

This rearrangement joins TRBV24-1 to TRBJ2-1; D may be TRBD2 (6 bases). There are 14 residues in the CDR3. V was clipped by 4 bases and J by 2 bases, with 8 bases between them. Germline loops: CDR1 KGHDR, CDR2 SFDVKD. The CDR3 region is CATSERGAYNEQFF. In DNA form, the CDR3 reads TGTGCCACCAGTGAGCGGGGAGCCTACAATGAGCAGTTCTTC.

This chain links TRBV7-9 with TRBJ2-3; D is uncertain. The germline CDR1 and CDR2 sequences are SEHNR and FQNEAQ (reference sequence). The CDR3 contains 11 residues. Trimming pared 3 bases from V and 7 bases from J, leaving 5 bases between. In DNA, the CDR3 is TGTGCCAGCAGCTTGCAACATACGCAGTATTTT. Encoded protein: CASSLQHTQYF.

This chain connects TRBV3-1 to TRBJ2-1; the D gene could be TRBD1 or TRBD2 (5 bases each). Germline V gene sequence: CDR1 LGHDT, CDR2 YNNKEL (reference sequence). The CDR3 contains 15 residues. Trimming took off 5 bases at V and 0 bases at J, with 11 bases between the two ends. The CDR3: CASSGTASSYNEQFF. The CDR3 coding sequence is TGTGCCAGCAGCGGGACGGCTAGCTCCTACAATGAGCAGTTCTTC.

V is TRBV12-3 or TRBV12-4 and J is TRBJ2-3; TRBD1 might be the D (5 bases). The CDR3 has 11 amino acids. Trimming cost V 7 bases and J 6 bases, with 8 bases left between them. The CDR3 protein is CASTQGDTQYF. CDR3 nucleotides: TGTGCCAGCACCCAGGGCGATACGCAGTATTTT.

The chain uses TRBV12-3 or TRBV12-4 and TRBJ1-1, with TRBD1 identical over 8 bases. Trimming cost V 5 bases and J 3 bases; bases outside gene matches: 5. The CDR3 runs 14 residues. CDR3 in amino acids: CASSEQGVDTEAFF. DNA of the CDR3: TGTGCCAGCAGTGAACAGGGGGTAGACACTGAAGCTTTCTTT.